Below are 32 T cell receptor beta chains sequenced from a single sample in a study of shared clonotypes between healthy human individuals. TCRdb's copy holds only in-frame clones and misses some; the assay was immunoSEQ multiplex PCR. Of around 2.5 million clones in the sample, 93% were seen once. The source material was naive CD4+ T cells from PBMCs. Subset defined: CD45RA+ positively selected. The source of these receptors is a man younger than 35 in good health. Some clones in this sample may be carry-over from other donors' samples.

V and J are TRBV10-3 and TRBJ1-1; 7 bases are shared with TRBD1. From germline, CDR1 is ENHRY and CDR2 SYGVKD. After removal of 4 bases from V and 5 bases from J, the junction contained 13 bases not matched to a gene. CDR3 length equals 16 residues. This CDR3 is CAISGAREGAKTEAFF. In nucleotides, the CDR3 is TGTGCCATCAGTGGGGCCCGGGAGGGGGCGAAAACTGAAGCTTTCTTT.

The chain uses TRBV14 and TRBJ2-1; D gene unclear. Germline V gene data show CDR1 as SGHDN and CDR2 as FVKESK. V shed 1 base and J shed 4 bases, with 14 bases lying between them. The CDR3 is 16 residues long. CDR3 residues: CASSQGRTVPYNEQFF. CDR3 nucleotides: TGTGCCAGCAGCCAAGGGCGGACGGTTCCGTACAATGAGCAGTTCTTC.

Concerning this clone: The sample holds other DNA sequences that translate to the same CDR3. The gene calls are TRBV27 and TRBJ1-5; tentatively, D is TRBD1 (6 bases). Trimming took off 3 bases at V and 3 bases at J, with 9 bases between the two ends. Germline CDR1 and CDR2: MNHEY and SMNVEV (reference sequence). The CDR3 has 14 residues. CDR3 DNA sequence: TGTGCCAGCAGTTTTGGGGGCCCCAATCAGCCCCAGCATTTT. Its translation is CASSFGGPNQPQHF.

The chain uses TRBV13 and TRBJ2-7; 11 positions match TRBD2. The CDR3 is made up of 17 amino acids. The V gene end was trimmed by 7 bases and the J gene end by 3 bases; junction bases not matched to a gene: 14. Germline V gene sequence: CDR1 PRHDT, CDR2 FYEKMQ (reference sequence). The CDR3 nucleotides read TGTGCCAGCACCGGAGGGAGGGCTAGCGGGAGGTACTACGAGCAGTACTTC. Residues: CASTGGRASGRYYEQYF.

The chain links TRBV25-1 to TRBJ2-7; possible D gene TRBD2, 6 bases. The germline V gene encodes CDR1 MGHDK and CDR2 SYGVNS. The CDR3 sequence is 17 residues long. Trimming shortened V by 1 base and J by 0 bases, and 16 bases separated the two germline ends. This CDR3 is CASSESGGDPSSYEQYF. The CDR3 DNA is TGTGCCAGCAGTGAATCGGGCGGGGACCCGAGCTCCTACGAGCAGTACTTC.

In its sample, this clone was seen once. The chain links TRBV9 to TRBJ2-5, with D perhaps TRBD1 (5 bases). V lost 4 bases, J lost 5 bases, and 12 bases lay in between. The CDR3 loop spans 13 amino acids. Germline-derived CDR1 and CDR2 are SGDLS and YYNGEE. The CDR3 protein is CASSPRGRETQYF. CDR3 nucleotide sequence: TGTGCCAGCAGCCCTAGGGGTCGGGAGACCCAGTACTTC.

The rearrangement uses TRBV18 and TRBJ2-4; D may be TRBD1 (6 bases). V lost 2 bases to trimming and J lost 8 bases, with 13 bases between them. The CDR3 covers 14 residues. CDR1 is KGHSH and CDR2 is LQKENI in the germline V gene. The CDR3 is CASSPSRQDDIQYF. The DNA for the CDR3 is TGTGCCAGCTCACCAAGCAGACAGGACGACATTCAGTACTTC.

This chain links TRBV15 with TRBJ2-1, with D uncertain. The germline gives CDR1 LNHNV, CDR2 YYDKDF (reference sequence). The V end was cut by 1 base, the J end by 0 bases, with 10 bases between. CDR3 length: 16 residues. CDR3 DNA: TGTGCCACCAGCAGAGGAGTAGAGAGCTCCTACAATGAGCAGTTCTTC. Protein: CATSRGVESSYNEQFF.

The chain has TRBV5-4 and TRBJ2-1, with D maybe TRBD1 (6 bases). V lost 7 bases and J 8 bases, leaving 13 bases between the germline ends. CDR3 length equals 12 residues. From germline, CDR1 is SGHNT and CDR2 YYREEE (reference sequence). This CDR3 reads CASPLGADEQFF. In DNA form, the CDR3 reads TGTGCCAGCCCGTTGGGGGCGGATGAGCAGTTCTTC.

The rearrangement uses TRBV28 and TRBJ2-7; D gene ambiguous. CDR1 MDHEN and CDR2 SYDVKM come from the germline V gene. V was pared by 7 bases and J by 2 bases, with 9 bases between. The CDR3 contains 12 residues. The CDR3 reads CASNQTPYEQYF. The CDR3 DNA sequence: TGTGCCAGCAACCAGACCCCCTACGAGCAGTACTTC.

This clone was counted once. V gene TRBV19 combines with J gene TRBJ2-3, with a weak D call TRBD1 (5 bases). The CDR3 runs to 14 residues. V lost 8 bases and J 4 bases, leaving 16 bases between the germline ends. Germline CDR1 reads LNHDA; CDR2 reads SQIVND (reference sequence). For the CDR3, the DNA is TGTGCCAGTGGATGGGGCGAGAAGGCAGATACGCAGTATTTT. It specifies CASGWGEKADTQYF. The variable domain in full, with the rest retrieved from reference TRBV19 and TRBJ2-3, is DGGITQSPKYLFRKEGQNVTLSCEQNLNHDAMYWYRQDPGQGLRLIYYSQIVNDFQKGDIAEGYSVSREKKESFPLTVTSAQKNPTAFYLCASGWGEKADTQYFGPGTRLTVL.

As for this clone: Other DNA variants within this sample encode the same CDR3. The chain recombines TRBV9 with TRBJ2-1, with D perhaps matching TRBD1 (5 bases). The germline V gene encodes CDR1 SGDLS and CDR2 YYNGEE. This CDR3 comprises 15 residues. V shed 1 base and J shed 4 bases, with 12 bases lying between them. CDR3: CASSVSGRVYNEQFF. CDR3 DNA: TGTGCCAGCAGCGTATCGGGCAGGGTTTACAATGAGCAGTTCTTC.

This clone has a single count. The chain uses TRBV27 and TRBJ2-2; no reliable D call. The CDR3 has 14 residues. Germline CDR1 is MNHEY and CDR2 is SMNVEV (reference sequence). The V end was cut by 6 bases, the J end by 3 bases, with 11 bases between. CDR3 sequence: CASRKGTHTGELFF. CDR3 coding DNA: TGTGCCAGCAGGAAGGGAACTCACACCGGGGAGCTGTTTTTT.

The genes are TRBV11-3 and TRBJ2-1; possibly TRBD1 or TRBD2 for D (5 bases each). The CDR3 spans 13 residues. CDR1 is SGHNT, CDR2 YENEEA, per germline. Trimming cost V 0 bases and J 8 bases, with 8 bases left between them. The CDR3 spells CASSLEEGYEQFF. Written as DNA, the CDR3 is TGTGCCAGCAGCTTAGAAGAGGGGTATGAGCAGTTCTTC.

A word on this clone: This specimen includes other DNA sequences encoding the same CDR3. The chain recombines TRBV5-1 with TRBJ2-3; 7 bases fit TRBD2. The length of the CDR3 is 15 residues. Germline V gene sequence: CDR1 SGHRS, CDR2 YFSETQ. The junction had 6 bases not matched to a gene; V was cut back by 2 bases and J by 3 bases. The CDR3 nucleotides read TGCGCCAGCAGCTTTGCGGGAGAAGGGACAGATACGCAGTATTTT. It specifies CASSFAGEGTDTQYF.

This rearrangement joins TRBV14 to TRBJ1-2, with D unresolved. CDR3 size: 12 residues. Germline CDR1 SGHDN, CDR2 FVKESK. Deletions cut 3 bases from V and 8 bases from J, with 10 bases between. The CDR3 DNA follows: TGTGCCAGCAGCCATCAGAGGATAGGCTACACCTTC. Encoded protein: CASSHQRIGYTF. Looking up the rest from reference TRBV14 and TRBJ1-2 gives the full variable domain: EAGVTQFPSHSVIEKGQTVTLRCDPISGHDNLYWYRRVMGKEIKFLLHFVKESKQDESGMPNNRFLAERTGGTYSTLKVQPAELEDSGVYFCASSHQRIGYTFGSGTRLTVV.

The chain couples TRBV5-1 to TRBJ1-1, with D possibly matching TRBD1 (5 bases). The CDR3 totals 13 residues. With 3 bases removed from V and 4 bases from J, the gap between germline ends came to 10 bases. Germline lookup yields CDR1 SGHRS and CDR2 YFSETQ. The CDR3 here is CASSSGMATEAFF. CDR3 sequence (DNA): TGCGCCAGCAGCTCAGGGATGGCCACTGAAGCTTTCTTT.

The rearrangement joins TRBV7-9 to TRBJ2-1; a possible D gene is TRBD2 (5 bases). V lost 2 bases and J lost 1, with 12 bases in between. The CDR3 loop spans 16 amino acids. CDR1 SEHNR and CDR2 FQNEAQ come from the germline V gene (reference sequence). The CDR3 region is CASSLRAETSYNEQFF. The CDR3 nucleotides are TGTGCCAGCAGCTTACGAGCGGAGACATCCTACAATGAGCAGTTCTTC.

The chain combines TRBV6-5 with TRBJ1-5; D unresolved. V gave up 7 bases and J gave up 2 bases, with 9 bases separating them. This CDR3 has 13 residues. Germline V CDR1 and CDR2: MNHEY, SVGAGI. The CDR3 reads CASNPGGNQPQHF. The CDR3 DNA reads TGTGCCAGCAATCCCGGGGGCAATCAGCCCCAGCATTTT.

The CDR3 here is CASGGTNRVGEQFF. The CDR3 region has the DNA TGTGCCAGCGGCGGAACTAACAGGGTCGGTGAGCAGTTCTTC. This chain links TRBV2 with TRBJ2-1, with D possibly TRBD1 on 6 matching bases. Trimming removed 8 bases from V and 9 bases from J, with 20 bases in between. CDR3 size: 14 residues. Germline V gene sequence: CDR1 SNHLY, CDR2 FYNNEI.

The chain joins TRBV29-1 to TRBJ2-6, with a possible D match to TRBD1 (6 bases). The CDR3 totals 16 residues. Trimming cost V 4 bases and J 1 base, with 14 bases left between them. In germline, CDR1 is SQVTM, CDR2 ANQGSEA. The CDR3 nucleotides read TGCAGCGTTGTGGACAGTGACTTGTCTGGGGCCAACGTCCTGACTTTC. It is translated as CSVVDSDLSGANVLTF.

V is TRBV7-9 and J is TRBJ2-1; TRBD2 matches at 8 bases. V lost 1 base, J lost 8 bases, and 10 bases stayed unmatched. The CDR3 totals 16 residues. Germline values: CDR1 SEHNR, CDR2 FQNEAQ (reference sequence). CDR3 sequence reads: CASSLGIRTSIHEQFF. The CDR3 DNA follows: TGTGCCAGCAGCTTAGGAATCAGGACTAGCATCCATGAGCAGTTCTTC.

This clone showed up just once. The chain is built from TRBV7-8 and TRBJ1-1; 9 bases align to TRBD1. Germline CDR1 reads SGHVS; CDR2 reads FQNEAQ. CDR3 length: 14 residues. After removal of 5 bases from V and 7 bases from J, the junction contained 8 bases not matched to a gene. CDR3 sequence reads: CASSRDRVTVEAFF. In DNA form, the CDR3 reads TGTGCCAGCAGCCGGGACAGGGTCACTGTTGAAGCTTTCTTT.

This rearrangement joins TRBV5-1 to TRBJ2-6; D perhaps matches TRBD2 (6 bases). Between the trimmed V and J ends, which lost 5 bases and 1 base, there was a span of 7 bases. Germline V CDR1 and CDR2: SGHRS, YFSETQ. The CDR3 consists of 14 residues. For the CDR3, the DNA is TGCGCCAGCAGACGGGAGTCTGGGGCCAACGTCCTGACTTTC. This encodes CASRRESGANVLTF.

The gene calls are TRBV6-6 and TRBJ1-3, with 11 bases matching TRBD1. Germline CDR1 reads MNHNY; CDR2 reads SVGAGI (reference sequence). This CDR3 comprises 16 residues. Trimming cost V 6 bases and J 6 bases; bases outside gene matches: 10. CDR3 residues: CASSRRDRGEKNTIYF. Here the CDR3 DNA reads TGTGCCAGCAGCCGGCGGGACAGGGGGGAGAAAAACACCATATATTTT.

The chain carries TRBV5-1 and TRBJ2-7, with TRBD2 matching 7 bases. The CDR3 extends over 14 amino acids. Trimming at V came to 2 bases and at J to 2 bases, leaving 4 bases not matched to a gene. CDR1 is SGHRS, CDR2 YFSETQ, per germline. The CDR3 DNA sequence: TGCGCCAGCAGCTTTAGGACTAGTACCTACGAGCAGTACTTC. Translating gives CASSFRTSTYEQYF.

This chain connects TRBV25-1 to TRBJ1-2, with TRBD1 as a possible D gene (5 bases). The germline V gene encodes CDR1 MGHDK and CDR2 SYGVNS. V lost 3 bases and J 8 bases, leaving 13 bases between the germline ends. The CDR3 totals 13 residues. The CDR3 bases are TGTGCCAGCAGTGACGGCTTCTCAGGGGGCTACACCTTC. As protein: CASSDGFSGGYTF.

This clone was recorded a few times. The CDR3 here is CAWRERSVTEAFF. CDR3 DNA: TGTGCCTGGAGAGAACGGTCTGTAACTGAAGCTTTCTTT. The gene calls are TRBV30 and TRBJ1-1; D call uncertain. Germline lookup yields CDR1 GTSNPN and CDR2 SVGIG (reference sequence). CDR3 length: 13 amino acids. V was pared by 3 bases and J by 5 bases, with 13 bases between.

This clone is a singleton in its sample. V gene TRBV25-1 combines with J gene TRBJ1-1, with D unresolved. CDR1 is MGHDK, CDR2 SYGVNS, per germline. This CDR3 has 16 amino acids. Trimming took off 5 bases at V and 1 base at J, with 17 bases between the two ends. The CDR3 DNA reads TGTGCCAGCAGTCCCTACCTGGCTGGTAGGAACACTGAAGCTTTCTTT. It yields the protein CASSPYLAGRNTEAFF.

V is TRBV9 and J is TRBJ2-2; 10 bases agree with TRBD2. The CDR3 loop spans 17 amino acids. The ends lost 1 base at V and 4 bases at J; junction bases unmatched: 7. Germline V gene sequence: CDR1 SGDLS, CDR2 YYNGEE. The CDR3 region is CASSVLAGGSGTGELFF. DNA of the CDR3: TGTGCCAGCAGCGTATTAGCGGGAGGTTCGGGCACCGGGGAGCTGTTTTTT.

The rearrangement uses TRBV28 and TRBJ2-2; D might be TRBD1 or TRBD2, each matching 7 bases. This CDR3 region has 17 residues. Germline CDR1 and CDR2: MDHEN and SYDVKM. The V end was cut by 7 bases, the J end by 1 base, with 19 bases between. The CDR3: CASTQRSGTENTGELFF. The CDR3 nucleotides read TGTGCCAGCACCCAAAGAAGCGGGACAGAGAACACCGGGGAGCTGTTTTTT.

V gene TRBV28 combines with J gene TRBJ1-2, with 7 bases fitting TRBD1. J lost 8 bases, V lost 6 bases, and 6 bases had no gene match. CDR1 MDHEN and CDR2 SYDVKM come from the germline V gene. The CDR3 runs 12 residues. In DNA, the CDR3 is TGTGCCAGCAGGGTGAGGGACAGAGGCTACACCTTC. This gives the protein CASRVRDRGYTF.